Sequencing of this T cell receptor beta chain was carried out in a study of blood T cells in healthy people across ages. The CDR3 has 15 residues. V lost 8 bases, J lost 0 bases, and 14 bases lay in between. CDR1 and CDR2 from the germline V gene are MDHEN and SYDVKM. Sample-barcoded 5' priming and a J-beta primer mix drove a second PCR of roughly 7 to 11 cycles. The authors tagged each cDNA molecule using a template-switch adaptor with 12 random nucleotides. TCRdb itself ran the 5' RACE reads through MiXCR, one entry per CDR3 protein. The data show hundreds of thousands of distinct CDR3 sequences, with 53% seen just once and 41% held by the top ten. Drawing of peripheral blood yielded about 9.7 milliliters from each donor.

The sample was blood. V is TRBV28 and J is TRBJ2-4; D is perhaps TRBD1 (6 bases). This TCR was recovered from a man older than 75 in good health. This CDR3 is CASVRTALAKNIQYF. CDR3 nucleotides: TGTGCCAGCGTAAGGACAGCCTTAGCCAAAAACATTCAGTACTTC.